Following are 21 T cell receptor beta chains from one sample sequenced in a study of shared clonotypes between healthy human individuals. Using immunoSEQ multiplex PCR, the repertoire was profiled, and TCRdb retains in-frame clones only, with some absent. The table shows about 490,000 clones, with around 73% occurring only once. Sequencing was done on a sample of PBMCs. Every receptor here comes from a woman in her thirties or forties in good health. Some clones in this sample may be carry-over from other donors' samples.

This chain uses TRBV28 with TRBJ1-1; D possibly corresponds to TRBD1 (5 bases). The CDR3 is 12 residues long. Trimming took 3 bases from V and 11 from J, leaving 13 bases between them. Looked up from germline, CDR1 is MDHEN and CDR2 is SYDVKM. CDR3 DNA sequence: TGTGCCAGCAGTTTTAGTACGGGGCAGGCTTTCTTT. This translates into CASSFSTGQAFF.

This clone appeared a single time. DNA of the CDR3: TGTGCCAGCAGGGCAACTAGCGTACAGTCCTACGAGCAGTACTTC. Its translation is CASRATSVQSYEQYF. The chain employs TRBV6-6 and TRBJ2-7, with 7 bases aligning to TRBD2. The CDR3 runs 15 residues. The germline CDR1 and CDR2 sequences are MNHNY and SVGAGI (reference sequence). Unmatched junction bases numbered 9, after V lost 6 bases and J lost 1 base.

This clone was picked up a small number of times. The chain has TRBV28 and TRBJ1-3; D gene unclear. From germline, CDR1 is MDHEN and CDR2 SYDVKM. V gave up 6 bases and J gave up 2 bases, with 8 bases separating them. The CDR3 runs 13 residues. Written as DNA, the CDR3 is TGTGCCAGCAGGTTTGGGGCTGGAAACACCATATATTTT. Encoded protein: CASRFGAGNTIYF. The full variable domain, its missing parts supplied by reference TRBV28 and TRBJ1-3, is DVKVTQSSRYLVKRTGEKVFLECVQDMDHENMFWYRQDPGLGLRLIYFSYDVKMKEKGDIPEGYSVSREKKERFSLILESASTNQTSMYLCASRFGAGNTIYFGEGSWLTVV.

This clone was counted once. This chain joins TRBV2 and TRBJ2-3, with 11 positions matching TRBD2. This CDR3 comprises 12 residues. CDR1 is SNHLY, CDR2 FYNNEI, per germline. The V gene end was trimmed by 8 bases and the J gene end by 9 bases; junction bases not matched to a gene: 4. CDR3 in DNA: TGTGCCAGCGGGGGGACTAGCGGAACGCAGTATTTT. Translation: CASGGTSGTQYF.

The chain employs TRBV10-1 and TRBJ2-1; TRBD1 agrees at 11 bases. The V gene's germline CDR1 is WNHNN and CDR2 SYGVQD (reference sequence). The CDR3 covers 13 residues. V lost 10 bases, J lost 9 bases, and 8 bases stayed unmatched. The CDR3: CATSRTGGFEQFF. In DNA, the CDR3 is TGCGCCACTTCACGGACAGGGGGCTTTGAGCAGTTCTTC.

This clone has only a few counts. This chain connects TRBV15 to TRBJ1-1; TRBD1 is a possible D gene (6 bases). Germline lookup yields CDR1 LNHNV and CDR2 YYDKDF (reference sequence). CDR3 size: 15 residues. The V and J ends lost 3 bases and 5 bases respectively, with 16 bases between them. CDR3 loop: CATSSLRQAITEAFF. Written as DNA, the CDR3 is TGTGCCACCAGCAGCCTCAGACAGGCAATTACTGAAGCTTTCTTT. Based on the CDR3 plus reference TRBV15 and TRBJ1-1, the full variable domain is DAMVIQNPRYQVTQFGKPVTLSCSQTLNHNVMYWYQQKSSQAPKLLFHYYDKDFNNEADTPDNFQSRRPNTSFCFLDIRSPGLGDTAMYLCATSSLRQAITEAFFGQGTRLTVV.

This chain joins TRBV9 and TRBJ2-1; D might be TRBD1 or TRBD2, each matching 6 bases. Germline V gene sequence: CDR1 SGDLS, CDR2 YYNGEE. There are 14 residues in the CDR3. Trimming removed 2 bases from V and 8 bases from J, with 14 bases in between. CDR3 loop: CASSVLIGGDEQFF. DNA for the CDR3: TGTGCCAGCAGCGTTTTAATCGGGGGCGATGAGCAGTTCTTC.

This clone was counted once. The rearrangement joins TRBV5-5 to TRBJ2-1; the D gene is possibly TRBD1 (5 bases). The CDR3 is made up of 16 amino acids. Germline V lookup: CDR1 SGHKS, CDR2 YYEKEE (reference sequence). The V end was cut by 2 bases, the J end by 8 bases, with 20 bases between. CDR3 protein: CASSLQAQQVSDEQFF. The DNA for the CDR3 is TGTGCCAGCAGCTTACAAGCGCAACAGGTTTCCGATGAGCAGTTCTTC.

The chain uses TRBV11-2 and TRBJ2-5; D possibly corresponds to TRBD1 (6 bases). The CDR3 runs 13 residues. CDR1 and CDR2 from the germline V gene are SGHAT and FQNNGV. V gave up 4 bases and J gave up 1 base, with 7 bases separating them. Here the CDR3 reads CASSSGVQETQYF. CDR3 sequence (DNA): TGTGCCAGCAGCTCAGGGGTCCAAGAGACCCAGTACTTC.

The rearrangement uses TRBV2 and TRBJ2-7, with 7 bases aligning to TRBD2. The CDR3 totals 15 residues. V shed 6 bases and J 2 bases; nucleotides not matched to a gene: 10. CDR1 is SNHLY and CDR2 is FYNNEI in the germline V gene. The CDR3 DNA sequence: TGTGCCAGCAGGGTAGGACTAGGGCCGACCTACGAGCAGTACTTC. Protein sequence: CASRVGLGPTYEQYF.

This clone was observed a handful of times. V gene TRBV7-3 combines with J gene TRBJ2-2; D is unresolved. The CDR3 extends over 14 amino acids. Germline CDR1 is SGHTA and CDR2 is FQGTGA. V lost 5 bases and J lost 4, with 11 bases in between. The CDR3 bases are TGTGCCAGCAGCCAAAGACCGTCCACCGGGGAGCTGTTTTTT. Its translation is CASSQRPSTGELFF.

The rearrangement uses TRBV7-2 and TRBJ2-1, with unresolved D. The CDR3 extends over 15 amino acids. The V gene lost 2 bases and the J gene lost 0 bases, with 8 bases spanning the gap. Germline V CDR1 and CDR2: SGHTA, FQGNSA. This chain's CDR3 is CASSLSSSSYNEQFF. Here the CDR3 DNA reads TGTGCCAGCAGCTTAAGTTCGAGCTCCTACAATGAGCAGTTCTTC.

The chain combines TRBV29-1 with TRBJ1-2, with D perhaps matching TRBD1 (6 bases). Germline values: CDR1 SQVTM, CDR2 ANQGSEA. The V end was cut by 5 bases, the J end by 2 bases, with 9 bases between. The CDR3 runs to 12 residues. The DNA for the CDR3 is TGCAGCGTTTTCAGGGGAAACTATGGCTACACCTTC. This gives the protein CSVFRGNYGYTF.

This chain links TRBV7-9 with TRBJ2-7, with 7 bases aligning to TRBD1. CDR3 size: 12 residues. V trimming: 5 bases; J trimming: 4 bases; junction bases outside the gene matches: 2. The germline gives CDR1 SEHNR, CDR2 FQNEAQ (reference sequence). The CDR3 nucleotides read TGTGCCAGCAGCCCGGGACAGTACGAGCAGTACTTC. Its translation: CASSPGQYEQYF.

The table lists this clone with a few counts. The chain links TRBV7-8 to TRBJ1-5, with D unresolved. Germline V gives CDR1 SGHVS, CDR2 FQNEAQ. V was clipped by 1 base and J by 10 bases, with 8 bases between them. CDR3 length equals 12 residues. The DNA for the CDR3 is TGTGCCAGCAGCTTAGACCTCGGTCCCCAGCATTTT. This translates into CASSLDLGPQHF.

As regards this clone: The sample holds other DNA sequences that translate to the same CDR3. The V and J genes are TRBV18 and TRBJ2-3; D remains ambiguous. The CDR3 is 15 amino acids. Germline V gene data show CDR1 as KGHSH and CDR2 as LQKENI. Deletions cut 0 bases from V and 3 bases from J, with 10 bases between. The CDR3 region is CASSPPGSRTDTQYF. The CDR3 nucleotides are TGTGCCAGCTCACCACCGGGATCGAGGACAGATACGCAGTATTTT.

This chain uses TRBV5-1 with TRBJ2-1, with D possibly being TRBD2 (5 bases). The CDR3 is made up of 21 amino acids. Trimming shortened V by 1 base and J by 0 bases, and 26 bases separated the two germline ends. Per the germline V gene, CDR1 is SGHRS and CDR2 is YFSETQ. Here the CDR3 reads CASSLRPAPSIGLDSYNEQFF. The CDR3 DNA sequence: TGCGCCAGCAGCTTGCGGCCAGCACCCTCAATAGGACTCGACTCCTACAATGAGCAGTTCTTC.

J is TRBJ2-7 and V is TRBV28, with 7 positions matching TRBD1. CDR3 length equals 14 residues. CDR1 MDHEN and CDR2 SYDVKM come from the germline V gene. J was trimmed by 3 bases and V by 9 bases; bases with no gene match: 11. CDR3 in amino acids: CASLTRQGFYEQYF. The DNA of the CDR3 is TGTGCCAGTTTGACCAGACAGGGTTTCTACGAGCAGTACTTC.

The V gene is TRBV29-1, the J gene TRBJ2-1; 8 nucleotides align to TRBD1. Unmatched junction bases numbered 5, after V lost 5 bases and J lost 2 bases. CDR1 and CDR2 (germline): SQVTM, ANQGSEA. The CDR3 totals 14 residues. The CDR3 is CSVSDRGAYNEQFF. The CDR3 DNA sequence: TGCAGCGTTTCAGACAGGGGAGCCTACAATGAGCAGTTCTTC.

The rearrangement uses TRBV5-6 and TRBJ1-5; the D gene is possibly TRBD1 (6 bases). V gave up 3 bases and J gave up 7 bases, with 14 bases separating them. The germline V gene encodes CDR1 SGHDT and CDR2 YYEEEE. The CDR3 extends over 14 amino acids. The CDR3 DNA is TGTGCCAGCAGCTCATACAGGGTATCCCAGCCCCAGCATTTT. It is translated as CASSSYRVSQPQHF.

The chain employs TRBV28 and TRBJ2-3; D remains ambiguous. CDR1 MDHEN and CDR2 SYDVKM come from the germline V gene. Trimming shortened V by 6 bases and J by 7 bases, and 14 bases separated the two germline ends. The CDR3 totals 13 residues. The CDR3 region is CASSQIGRNTQYF. The CDR3 coding sequence is TGTGCCAGCAGCCAAATCGGACGAAATACGCAGTATTTT.